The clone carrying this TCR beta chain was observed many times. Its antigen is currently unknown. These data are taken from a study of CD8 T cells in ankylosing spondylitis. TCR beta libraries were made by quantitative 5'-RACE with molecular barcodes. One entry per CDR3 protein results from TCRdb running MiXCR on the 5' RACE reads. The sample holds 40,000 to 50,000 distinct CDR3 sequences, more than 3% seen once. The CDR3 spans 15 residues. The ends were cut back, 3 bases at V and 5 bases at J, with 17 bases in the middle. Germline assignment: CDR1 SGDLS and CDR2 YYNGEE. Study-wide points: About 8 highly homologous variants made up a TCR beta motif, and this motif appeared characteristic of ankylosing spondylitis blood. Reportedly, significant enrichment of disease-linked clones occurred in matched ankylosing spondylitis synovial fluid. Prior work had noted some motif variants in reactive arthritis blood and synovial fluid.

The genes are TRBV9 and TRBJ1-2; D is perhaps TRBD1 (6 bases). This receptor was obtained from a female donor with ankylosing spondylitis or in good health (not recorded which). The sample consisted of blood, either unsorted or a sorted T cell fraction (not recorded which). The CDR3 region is CASSAVSGATYGYTF. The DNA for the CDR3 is TGTGCCAGCAGCGCTGTTTCGGGGGCTACTTATGGCTACACCTTC.